Each of the 9 T cell receptor beta chains below was sequenced from the same sample in a study of blood T cell repertoires in COVID-19. Using immunoSEQ multiplex PCR, the repertoire was profiled, and TCRdb retains in-frame clones only, with some absent. The sample includes roughly 290,000 clones, about 80% of them seen just once. Sequencing used peripheral blood. All receptors come from a person in their 70s with COVID-19, enrolled during active disease.

The chain uses TRBV9 and TRBJ1-6, with D possibly matching TRBD1 (5 bases). In germline, CDR1 is SGDLS, CDR2 YYNGEE. The CDR3 has 16 residues. Trimming took 3 bases from V and 7 from J, leaving 17 bases between them. This CDR3 reads CASSGPQGLTNSPLHF. The CDR3 bases are TGTGCCAGCAGCGGCCCGCAGGGTCTGACCAATTCACCCCTCCACTTT.

This chain links TRBV5-5 with TRBJ2-3; 8 bases agree with TRBD1. V dropped 4 bases and J dropped 14; count of bases not matched to a gene: 9. Germline V CDR1 and CDR2: SGHKS, YYEKEE (reference sequence). CDR3 length: 12 amino acids. For the CDR3, the DNA is TGTGCCAGCAGCGCCGGGACAGGCTGGGCGTATTTT. This codes for CASSAGTGWAYF.

This chain links TRBV5-1 with TRBJ1-1; the D gene is possibly TRBD1 (6 bases). The CDR3 has 14 residues. Germline assignment: CDR1 SGHRS and CDR2 YFSETQ. V dropped 5 bases and J dropped 11 bases, with 22 bases sitting between them. Here the CDR3 reads CASSSSGGTLPAFF. Here the CDR3 DNA reads TGCGCCAGCAGTTCATCGGGGGGCACGTTACCGGCTTTCTTT.

The CDR3 sequence: CASRRASGNTIYF. As DNA, the CDR3 is TGCGCCAGCAGGCGGGCCTCTGGAAACACCATATATTTT. The chain carries TRBV5-1 and TRBJ1-3, with D unclear. The V gene lost 5 bases and the J gene lost 0 bases, with 6 bases spanning the gap. There are 13 residues in the CDR3. Germline CDR1 is SGHRS and CDR2 is YFSETQ.

This rearrangement joins TRBV19 to TRBJ2-4, with a possible D match to TRBD2 (5 bases). CDR1 and CDR2 from the germline V gene are LNHDA and SQIVND (reference sequence). The CDR3 consists of 15 residues. V lost 1 base and J lost 9, with 16 bases in between. CDR3 sequence: CASSIAGTSLAIQYF. The CDR3 DNA reads as TGTGCCAGTAGTATAGCTGGAACATCCCTAGCCATTCAGTACTTC. Variable domain in full (rest from reference TRBV19 and TRBJ2-4): DGGITQSPKYLFRKEGQNVTLSCEQNLNHDAMYWYRQDPGQGLRLIYYSQIVNDFQKGDIAEGYSVSREKKESFPLTVTSAQKNPTAFYLCASSIAGTSLAIQYFGAGTRLSVL.

V is TRBV4-3 and J is TRBJ2-2; the match to TRBD2 covers 10 bases. CDR1 LGHNA and CDR2 YSLEER come from the germline V gene. CDR3 length equals 15 residues. Trimming removed 0 bases from V and 6 bases from J; junction bases left unmatched: 1. The CDR3 protein is CASSQESGGAGELFF. The CDR3 nucleotides read TGCGCCAGCAGCCAAGAAAGCGGGGGGGCCGGGGAGCTGTTTTTT.

The chain uses TRBV27 and TRBJ2-1; D possibly corresponds to TRBD1 (5 bases). V was trimmed by 5 bases and J by 0 bases, leaving 11 bases between them. Germline CDR1 reads MNHEY; CDR2 reads SMNVEV (reference sequence). The CDR3 spans 15 residues. The CDR3 DNA is TGTGCCAGCAGTCCAAGACAGAGCTCCTACAATGAGCAGTTCTTC. It codes for CASSPRQSSYNEQFF.

This clone was observed a few times. The CDR3 spells CASSIESRTLYF. CDR3 DNA: TGTGCCAGTAGTATAGAATCGAGAACGTTGTACTTC. The genes are TRBV19 and TRBJ2-7, with D uncertain. The V end was cut by 0 bases, the J end by 12 bases, with 12 bases between. This CDR3 is built from 12 residues. Germline CDR1 reads LNHDA; CDR2 reads SQIVND (reference sequence).

V and J are TRBV6-5 and TRBJ1-2; 9 bases fit TRBD1. This CDR3 region has 13 residues. Germline CDR1 and CDR2: MNHEY and SVGAGI. The V and J ends lost 6 bases and 11 bases, in that order; junction bases with no gene match: 10. CDR3 amino acids: CASSFSGQGGYTF. For the CDR3, the DNA is TGTGCCAGCAGCTTTTCGGGACAGGGAGGATACACCTTC.